These T cell receptor beta chains were read from a single sample in a study of CD4 T cells in relation to SARS-CoV-2 and coronaviruses. Repertoires were generated with immunoSEQ multiplex PCR, while TCRdb's copy carries only in-frame clones and drops some. The data hold around 18,000 clones, with 77% observed a single time. Which antigens these TCRs recognize remains unknown. Sequences were obtained from CD4+ T cells from PBMCs, cultured in vitro. These receptors were collected from a human donor in good health. The CDR3 runs from the conserved cysteine through the conserved F or W. A D gene is named only where the DNA matches it firmly. Clone size is shown for a subset of rows, as once, few, many or a class of expanded clone.

size	length	V	D	J	DNA	CDR3
-	15	TRBV5-6	-	TRBJ2-7	TGTGCCAGCAGCTTACAGGGTCTCGGGCCTTACGAGCAGTACTTC	CASSLQGLGPYEQYF
-	12	TRBV10-3	-	TRBJ2-7	TGTGCCATAACGACGAGCTCCTACGAGCAGTACTTC	CAITTSSYEQYF
once	13	TRBV12-3/TRBV12-4	-	TRBJ1-5	TGTGCCAGCAGCTCGAGATGGGATCAGCCCCAGCATTTT	CASSSRWDQPQHF
-	14	TRBV5-1	TRBD1	TRBJ1-3	TGCGCCAGCAGCGACGGGACAGGGGGAAACACCATATATTTT	CASSDGTGGNTIYF
few	13	TRBV19	-	TRBJ2-7	TGTGCCAGTAGTTTAAATAAGGCCTACGAGCAGTACTTC	CASSLNKAYEQYF
-	19	TRBV24-1	TRBD2	TRBJ2-1	TGTGCCACCAGTGATTTATCTAGCGGGAGAAACGGAGACTACAATGAGCAGTTCTTC	CATSDLSSGRNGDYNEQFF
few	12	TRBV3-1/TRBV3-2	-	TRBJ1-2	TGTGCCAGCAGCCACCCCCTGGTTGGCTACACCTTC	CASSHPLVGYTF
-	17	TRBV19	-	TRBJ1-5	TGTGCCAGTGATCCCCGGGATTTCCTTATTAGCAATCAGCCCCAGCATTTT	CASDPRDFLISNQPQHF
-	15	TRBV3-1/TRBV3-2	TRBD1	TRBJ2-1	TGTGCCAGTTCAACGGGGACAGGGTGGTACAATGAGCAGTTCTTC	CASSTGTGWYNEQFF
-	13	TRBV12-3/TRBV12-4	-	TRBJ1-1	TGTGCCAGCAGACAGGGATCCGGGACTGAAGCTTTCTTT	CASRQGSGTEAFF
-	12	TRBV19	-	TRBJ1-5	TGTGCCAGTAGTACCGATTATCAGCCCCAGCATTTT	CASSTDYQPQHF
-	16	TRBV5-1	TRBD1	TRBJ1-5	TGCGCCAGCAGCTTTGGGGACAGAGATAGCAATCAGCCCCAGCATTTT	CASSFGDRDSNQPQHF
-	14	TRBV6-5	-	TRBJ1-1	TGTGCCAGCGTGACAGGACTCATGAACACTGAAGCTTTCTTT	CASVTGLMNTEAFF
-	11	TRBV13	-	TRBJ1-1	TGTGCCAGCAGCTTCGGGCCTGGAGCTTTCTTT	CASSFGPGAFF
-	11	TRBV20-1	-	TRBJ2-5	TGCAGTGGAGGAAGTCAAGAGACCCAGTACTTC	CSGGSQETQYF
-	13	TRBV11-1	-	TRBJ1-2	TGTGCCAGCACCCCGGGGAACAGCTATGGCTACACCTTC	CASTPGNSYGYTF
-	15	TRBV6-5	-	TRBJ2-7	TGTGCCAGCAGTCTCGGTGGTGGGAGGACCTACGAGCAGTACTTC	CASSLGGGRTYEQYF
-	12	TRBV10-3	-	TRBJ2-7	TGTGCCATCAGTGAGTCTGCGGTTCCCCGAGACTTC	CAISESAVPRDF
-	13	TRBV18	-	TRBJ1-6	TGTGCCAGCTCACTCGTGACGCGGTCACCCCTCCACTTT	CASSLVTRSPLHF
-	14	TRBV19	-	TRBJ1-6	TGTGCCAGTAGTATTTTCGGGAGTGGTTCACCCCTCCACTTT	CASSIFGSGSPLHF
few	16	TRBV28	TRBD2	TRBJ2-2	TGTGCCAGCAGTATGACTAGCGGGGGGAACACCGGGGAGCTGTTTTTT	CASSMTSGGNTGELFF
-	13	TRBV6-4	-	TRBJ2-2	TGTGCCAGCAGTGACAGCTCCACCGGGGAGCTGTTTTTT	CASSDSSTGELFF
-	15	TRBV18	TRBD2	TRBJ2-7	TGTGCCAGCTCACCAGGTAGCGGGAGAGCGAGGGAGCAGTACTTC	CASSPGSGRAREQYF
once	13	TRBV5-4	-	TRBJ2-1	TGTGCCAGCAGCTTGGTTGTTTCCAATGAGCAGTTCTTC	CASSLVVSNEQFF
-	19	TRBV24-1	TRBD2	TRBJ2-1	TGTGCCACCAGTGATTTTCGAGCGGGAGGCCGGGGCTCCTACAATGAGCAGTTCTTC	CATSDFRAGGRGSYNEQFF
once	14	TRBV6-1	-	TRBJ1-1	TGTGCCAGCAGTGAATTGGACGGGTCGACTGAAGCTTTCTTT	CASSELDGSTEAFF
-	14	TRBV7-2	-	TRBJ2-5	TGTGCCAGCAGCCCCCAATCGAATTTAAAGACCCAGTACTTC	CASSPQSNLKTQYF
-	14	TRBV10-3	TRBD1	TRBJ1-2	TGTGCCATCAGTGCGAACAGGGGGCCACCCGGCTACACCTTC	CAISANRGPPGYTF
-	18	TRBV19	-	TRBJ2-1	TGTGCCAGTAGTATGAGTACAGGGAAACTTAGGGTCTACAATGAGCAGTTCTTC	CASSMSTGKLRVYNEQFF
-	15	TRBV11-2	TRBD1	TRBJ2-4	TGTGCCAGCAGCTTGACAGGGTACGACGGAAACATTCAGTACTTC	CASSLTGYDGNIQYF
-	14	TRBV24-1	TRBD1	TRBJ1-1	TGTGCCACCAGTGAGGCGAGGGGGCAGGCTGAAGCTTTCTTT	CATSEARGQAEAFF
-	16	TRBV19	TRBD2	TRBJ2-3	TGTGCCAGTAGTCGGGGGACTAGACAAAACACAGATACGCAGTATTTT	CASSRGTRQNTDTQYF
-	19	TRBV3-1/TRBV3-2	TRBD2	TRBJ2-4	TGTGCCAGCAGCCAAAGGGGTATGCGGGAGCTCTCCCTGGGAAACATTCAGTACTTC	CASSQRGMRELSLGNIQYF
-	16	TRBV18	TRBD2	TRBJ2-5	TGTGCCAGCTCACCACCGACTAGCGGGAGTGGGGAGACCCAGTACTTC	CASSPPTSGSGETQYF
-	14	TRBV2	-	TRBJ2-4	TGTGCCAGCAGTGAAGCGCATGGGGACGGCATTCAGTACTTC	CASSEAHGDGIQYF
-	13	TRBV5-8	-	TRBJ2-6	TGTGCCAGCAGAGGGGTGGGGGCCAACGTCCTGACTTTC	CASRGVGANVLTF
-	18	TRBV3-1/TRBV3-2	-	TRBJ2-1	TGTGCCAGCAGCCAAAGAGCGCGCGGCCCGGGTTCGCGCGATGAGCAGTTCTTC	CASSQRARGPGSRDEQFF
-	15	TRBV5-6	-	TRBJ1-2	TGTGCCAGCAGCTTTGCGGCAGGAGGTTTACATGGCTACACCTTC	CASSFAAGGLHGYTF
-	12	TRBV30	-	TRBJ1-2	TGTGCCTGGAGTGGACGGAACTATGGCTACACCTTC	CAWSGRNYGYTF
-	11	TRBV29-1	TRBD1	TRBJ2-5	TGCAGCGTTGGGGACAGAGAGACCCAGTACTTC	CSVGDRETQYF
once	15	TRBV7-6	-	TRBJ2-2	TGTGCCAGCAGCGAGGGACTCATAGACACCGGGGAGCTGTTTTTT	CASSEGLIDTGELFF
-	14	TRBV27	TRBD1	TRBJ1-5	TGTGCCAGCAGACTCCAGGGGGTCGGTCAGCCCCAGCATTTT	CASRLQGVGQPQHF
-	13	TRBV7-9	TRBD2	TRBJ2-5	TGTGCCAGCAGCCATAGCGGGCCAGAGACCCAGTACTTC	CASSHSGPETQYF
once	17	TRBV11-2	-	TRBJ1-5	TGTGCCAGCAGCCTCCTCAGTTTGGGCCGCTCCAATCAGCCCCAGCATTTT	CASSLLSLGRSNQPQHF
-	13	TRBV14	-	TRBJ1-2	TGTGCCAGCAGCCCGGTTAGGGGTTATGGCTACACCTTC	CASSPVRGYGYTF
-	16	TRBV4-1	-	TRBJ2-7	TGCGCCAGCAGCCAAGATAGGACCCGCGGCCAATACGAGCAGTACTTC	CASSQDRTRGQYEQYF
-	13	TRBV30	-	TRBJ2-1	TGTGCCTGGAGTTTGAGGGGGTACAATGAGCAGTTCTTC	CAWSLRGYNEQFF
-	14	TRBV7-2	TRBD2	TRBJ2-3	TGTGCCAGCAGCACTAGCGGGAGGGTGGATACGCAGTATTTT	CASSTSGRVDTQYF
-	16	TRBV15	TRBD2	TRBJ2-2	TGTGCCACCAGCAGAGCACTAGCGGGAGCGGGCGGGGAGCTGTTTTTT	CATSRALAGAGGELFF
-	14	TRBV6-1	-	TRBJ1-2	TGTGCCAGCAGTGAAGGCCCCCGGTTTTTTGGCTACACCTTC	CASSEGPRFFGYTF
-	13	TRBV6-5	-	TRBJ1-5	TGTGCCAGCAGCGAGACTCAGAATCAGCCCCAGCATTTT	CASSETQNQPQHF
-	16	TRBV28	-	TRBJ2-7	TGTGCCAGCAGTTTACGATGGCGGCCGCTCTCCTACGAGCAGTACTTC	CASSLRWRPLSYEQYF
-	16	TRBV6-1	TRBD2	TRBJ2-7	TGTGCCAGCAGTGCTGGAGGGACTAGCCGCGCCTACGAGCAGTACTTC	CASSAGGTSRAYEQYF
-	15	TRBV15	-	TRBJ2-1	TGTGCCACCAGCACCGGACTAACTACAATGACTGAGCAGTTCTTC	CATSTGLTTMTEQFF
-	15	TRBV5-6	TRBD2	TRBJ2-7	TGTGCCAGCAGCTCAGGACTAGCGGGAGGGTACGAGCAGTACTTC	CASSSGLAGGYEQYF
-	15	TRBV2	TRBD2	TRBJ2-5	TGTGCCAGCAGTGAAGGGGGAGGGCCCCAAGAGACCCAGTACTTC	CASSEGGGPQETQYF
-	14	TRBV11-3	-	TRBJ2-1	TGTGCCAGCAGCCCGCAGGGCGCCTACAATGAGCAGTTCTTC	CASSPQGAYNEQFF
once	12	TRBV10-3	TRBD1	TRBJ1-2	TGTGCCGTGCACGGGACAGGGAAAGGCTACACCTTC	CAVHGTGKGYTF
-	16	TRBV3-1/TRBV3-2	TRBD2	TRBJ2-7	TGTGCCAGCAGCCCCCCCGGACTAGCGGGAGTAGGCGAGCAGTACTTC	CASSPPGLAGVGEQYF
once	12	TRBV12-3/TRBV12-4	-	TRBJ2-5	TGTGCCAGCAGTTCCGCTTCGGAGACCCAGTACTTC	CASSSASETQYF